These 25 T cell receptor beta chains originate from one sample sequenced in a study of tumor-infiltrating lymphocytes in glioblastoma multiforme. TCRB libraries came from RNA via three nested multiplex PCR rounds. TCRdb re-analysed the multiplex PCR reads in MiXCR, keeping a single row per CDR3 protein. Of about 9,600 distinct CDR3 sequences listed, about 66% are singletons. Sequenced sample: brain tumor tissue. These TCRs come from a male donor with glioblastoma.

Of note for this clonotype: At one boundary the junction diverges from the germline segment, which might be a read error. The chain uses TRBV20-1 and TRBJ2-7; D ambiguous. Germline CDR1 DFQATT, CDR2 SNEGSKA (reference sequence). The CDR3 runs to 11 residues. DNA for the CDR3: TGCAGTGCTGGAAGCCTCGACGATCAGTACTTC. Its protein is CSAGSLDDQYF.

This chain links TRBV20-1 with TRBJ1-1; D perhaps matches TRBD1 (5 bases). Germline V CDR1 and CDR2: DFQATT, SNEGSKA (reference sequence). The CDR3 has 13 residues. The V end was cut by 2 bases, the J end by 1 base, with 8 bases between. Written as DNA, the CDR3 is TGCAGTGCTAGACCTACAGGGAACACTGAAGCTTTCTTT. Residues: CSARPTGNTEAFF.

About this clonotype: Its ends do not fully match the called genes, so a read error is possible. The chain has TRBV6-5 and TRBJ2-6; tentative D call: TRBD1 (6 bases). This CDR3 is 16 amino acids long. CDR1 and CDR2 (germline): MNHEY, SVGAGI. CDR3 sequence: CASVPPQGSGASVLTF. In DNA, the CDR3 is TGTGCCAGCGTACCGCCGCAGGGGTCTGGGGCCAGCGTCCTGACTTTC.

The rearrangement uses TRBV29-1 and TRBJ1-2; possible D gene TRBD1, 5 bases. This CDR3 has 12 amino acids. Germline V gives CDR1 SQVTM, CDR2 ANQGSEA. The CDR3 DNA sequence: TGCACTATCCGCCGGGACGTATATGGCTACACCTTC. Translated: CTIRRDVYGYTF. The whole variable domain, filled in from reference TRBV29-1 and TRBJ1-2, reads SAVISQKPSRDICQRGTSLTIQCQVDSQVTMMFWYRQQPGQSLTLIATANQGSEATYESGFVIDKFPISRPNLTFSTLTVSNMSPEDSSIYLCTIRRDVYGYTFGSGTRLTVV.

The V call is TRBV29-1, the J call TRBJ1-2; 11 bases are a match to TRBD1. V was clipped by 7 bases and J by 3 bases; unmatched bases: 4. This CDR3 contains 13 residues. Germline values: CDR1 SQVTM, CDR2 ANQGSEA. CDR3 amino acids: CSGRTGGDYGYTF. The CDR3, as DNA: TGCAGCGGGCGGACAGGGGGCGACTATGGCTACACCTTC.

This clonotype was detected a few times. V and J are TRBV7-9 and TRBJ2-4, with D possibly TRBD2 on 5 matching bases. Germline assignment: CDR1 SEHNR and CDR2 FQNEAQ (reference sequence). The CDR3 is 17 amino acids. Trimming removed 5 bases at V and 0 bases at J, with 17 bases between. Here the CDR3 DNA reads TGTGCCAGCAGCGACACGTCTAGCAATCTAGCCAAAAACATTCAGTACTTC. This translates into CASSDTSSNLAKNIQYF.

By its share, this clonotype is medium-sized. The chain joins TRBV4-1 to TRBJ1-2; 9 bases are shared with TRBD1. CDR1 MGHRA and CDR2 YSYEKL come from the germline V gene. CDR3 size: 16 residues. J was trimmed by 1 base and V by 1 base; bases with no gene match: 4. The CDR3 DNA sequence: TGCGCCAGCAGCCAAGGGGGGACAGGGAGTAACTATGGCTACACCTTC. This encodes CASSQGGTGSNYGYTF.

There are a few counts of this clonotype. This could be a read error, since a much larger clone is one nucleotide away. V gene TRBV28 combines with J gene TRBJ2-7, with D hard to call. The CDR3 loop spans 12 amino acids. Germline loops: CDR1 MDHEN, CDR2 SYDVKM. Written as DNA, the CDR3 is TGTGCCCGCAGTTTGTCAGCTTCCGAGCAGTACTTC. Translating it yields CARSLSASEQYF.

CDR3 amino acids: CSARRDNVNYGYTF. The CDR3 nucleotides are TGCAGTGCTAGAAGGGACAATGTTAACTATGGCTACACCTTC. The chain carries TRBV20-1 and TRBJ1-2, with D possibly being TRBD1 (6 bases). CDR1 DFQATT and CDR2 SNEGSKA come from the germline V gene (reference sequence). CDR3 length: 14 residues. Trimming removed 2 bases at V and 1 base at J, with 11 bases between.

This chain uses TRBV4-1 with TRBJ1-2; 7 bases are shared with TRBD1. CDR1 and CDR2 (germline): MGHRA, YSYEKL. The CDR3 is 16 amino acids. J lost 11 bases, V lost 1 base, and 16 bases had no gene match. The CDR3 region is CASSQARTGLLFEYTF. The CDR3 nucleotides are TGCGCCAGCAGCCAAGCACGGACAGGCCTCCTATTTGAGTACACCTTC.

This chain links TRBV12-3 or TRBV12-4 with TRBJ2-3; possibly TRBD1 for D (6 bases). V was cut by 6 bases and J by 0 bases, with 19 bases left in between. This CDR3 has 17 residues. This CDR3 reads CASSHPLDSASTDTQYF. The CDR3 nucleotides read TGTGCCAGCAGCCACCCCCTGGACAGCGCTAGCACAGATACGCAGTATTTT.

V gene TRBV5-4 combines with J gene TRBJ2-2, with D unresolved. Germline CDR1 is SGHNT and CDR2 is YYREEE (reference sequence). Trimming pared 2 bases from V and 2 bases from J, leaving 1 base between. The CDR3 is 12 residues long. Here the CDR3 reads CASSFNTGELFF. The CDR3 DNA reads TGTGCCAGCAGCTTCAACACCGGGGAGCTGTTTTTT. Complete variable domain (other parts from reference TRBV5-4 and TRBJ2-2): ETGVTQSPTHLIKTRGQQVTLRCSSQSGHNTVSWYQQALGQGPQFIFQYYREEENGRGNFPPRFSGLQFPNYSSELNVNALELDDSALYLCASSFNTGELFFGEGSRLTVL.

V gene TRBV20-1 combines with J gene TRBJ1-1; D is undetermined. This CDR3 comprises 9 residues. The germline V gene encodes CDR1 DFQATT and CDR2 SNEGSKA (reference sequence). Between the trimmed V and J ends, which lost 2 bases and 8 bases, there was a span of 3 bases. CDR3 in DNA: TGCAGTGCTAGAAAAGAAGCTTTCTTT. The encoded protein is CSARKEAFF.

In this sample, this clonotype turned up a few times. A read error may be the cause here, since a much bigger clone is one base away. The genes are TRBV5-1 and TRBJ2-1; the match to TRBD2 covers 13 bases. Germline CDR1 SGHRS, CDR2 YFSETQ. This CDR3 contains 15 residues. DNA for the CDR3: TGCGCCAACAGCCTTGGGACTAGCGGGAACAATGAGCAGTTCTTC. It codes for CANSLGTSGNNEQFF.

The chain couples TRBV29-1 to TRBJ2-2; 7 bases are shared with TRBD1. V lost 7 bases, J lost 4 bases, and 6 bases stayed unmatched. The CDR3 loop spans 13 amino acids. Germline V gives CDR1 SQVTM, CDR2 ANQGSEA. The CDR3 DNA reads TGCAGCGCGAGGACAGGTTTCACCGGGGAGCTGTTTTTT. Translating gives CSARTGFTGELFF.

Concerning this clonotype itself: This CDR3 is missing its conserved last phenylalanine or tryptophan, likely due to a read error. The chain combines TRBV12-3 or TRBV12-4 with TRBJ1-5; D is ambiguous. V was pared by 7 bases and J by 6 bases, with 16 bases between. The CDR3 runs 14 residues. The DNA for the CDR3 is TGTGCCAGCAACCCCTCTGGAGCGGGTCAGCCCCAGCATCTT. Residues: CASNPSGAGQPQHL.

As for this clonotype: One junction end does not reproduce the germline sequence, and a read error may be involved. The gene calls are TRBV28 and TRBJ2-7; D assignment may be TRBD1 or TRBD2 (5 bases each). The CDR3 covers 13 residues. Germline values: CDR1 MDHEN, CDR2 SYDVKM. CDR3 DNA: TGTGCCGGCAGTTTCTACGGGGACGGCGAGCAGTACTTC. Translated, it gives CAGSFYGDGEQYF. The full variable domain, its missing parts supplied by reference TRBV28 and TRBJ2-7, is DVKVTQSSRYLVKRTGEKVFLECVQDMDHENMFWYRQDPGLGLRLIYFSYDVKMKEKGDIPEGYSVSREKKERFSLILESASTNQTSMYLCAGSFYGDGEQYFGPGTRLTVT.

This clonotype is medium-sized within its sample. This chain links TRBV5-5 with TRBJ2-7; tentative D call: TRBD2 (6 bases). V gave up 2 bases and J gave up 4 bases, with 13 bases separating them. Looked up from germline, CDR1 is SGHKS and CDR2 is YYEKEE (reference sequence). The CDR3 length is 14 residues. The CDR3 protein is CASSFSGSDYEQYF. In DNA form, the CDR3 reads TGTGCCAGCAGCTTTTCCGGGAGCGATTACGAGCAGTACTTC.

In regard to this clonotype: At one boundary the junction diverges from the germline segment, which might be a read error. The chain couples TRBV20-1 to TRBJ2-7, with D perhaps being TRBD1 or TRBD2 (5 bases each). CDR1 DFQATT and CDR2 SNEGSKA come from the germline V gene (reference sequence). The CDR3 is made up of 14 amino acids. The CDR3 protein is CSAAKGSISFERYF. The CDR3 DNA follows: TGCAGTGCAGCGAAGGGGTCAATATCCTTCGAGCGGTACTTT.

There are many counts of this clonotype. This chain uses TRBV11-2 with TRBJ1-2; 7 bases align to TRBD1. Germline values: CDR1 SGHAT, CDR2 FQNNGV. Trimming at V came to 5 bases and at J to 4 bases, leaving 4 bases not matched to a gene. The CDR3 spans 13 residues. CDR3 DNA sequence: TGTGCCAGCAGCCAAGACAGGGCCTATGGCTACACCTTC. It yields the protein CASSQDRAYGYTF.

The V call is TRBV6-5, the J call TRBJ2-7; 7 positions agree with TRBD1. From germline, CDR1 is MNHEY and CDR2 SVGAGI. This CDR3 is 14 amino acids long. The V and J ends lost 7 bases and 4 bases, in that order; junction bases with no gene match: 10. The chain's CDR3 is CASIPWAGGYEQYF. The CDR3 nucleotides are TGTGCCAGCATACCTTGGGCAGGGGGATACGAGCAGTACTTC.

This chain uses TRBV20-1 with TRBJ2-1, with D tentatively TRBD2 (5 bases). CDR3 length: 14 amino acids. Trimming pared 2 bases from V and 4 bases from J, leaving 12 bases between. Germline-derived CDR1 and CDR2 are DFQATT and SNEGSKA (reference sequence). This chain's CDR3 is CSARRASRYNEQFF. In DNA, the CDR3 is TGCAGTGCTAGACGGGCTAGCCGATACAATGAGCAGTTCTTC.

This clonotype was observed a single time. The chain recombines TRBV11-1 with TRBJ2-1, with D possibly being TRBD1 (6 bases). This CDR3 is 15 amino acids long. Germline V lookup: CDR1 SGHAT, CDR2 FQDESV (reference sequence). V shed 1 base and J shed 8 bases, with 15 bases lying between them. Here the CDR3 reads CASSLGGRGFDEQFF. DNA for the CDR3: TGTGCCAGCAGCTTAGGGGGCAGGGGTTTTGATGAGCAGTTCTTC.

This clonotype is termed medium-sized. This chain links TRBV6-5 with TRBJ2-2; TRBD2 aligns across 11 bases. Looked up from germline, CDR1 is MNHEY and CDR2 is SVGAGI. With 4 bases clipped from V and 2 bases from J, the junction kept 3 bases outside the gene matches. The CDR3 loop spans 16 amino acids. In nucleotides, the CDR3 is TGTGCCAGCAGTTGGGGACTAGCGGTAAACACCGGGGAGCTGTTTTTT. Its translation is CASSWGLAVNTGELFF.

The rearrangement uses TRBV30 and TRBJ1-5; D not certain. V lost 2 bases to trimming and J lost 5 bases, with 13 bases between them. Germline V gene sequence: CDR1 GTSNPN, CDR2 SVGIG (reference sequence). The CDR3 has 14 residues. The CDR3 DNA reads TGTGCCTGGAGTCGGGAAAGTGGCGATCAGCCCCAGCATTTT. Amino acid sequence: CAWSRESGDQPQHF.